The sequence of this T cell receptor (beta chain) was determined in a study of T cell responses to AZD1222 COVID-19 vaccine. Method: immunoSEQ multiplex PCR; TCRdb's copy keeps in-frame clones and lacks some. The sample contains some 130,000 clones, 80% to 95% of which appear only once. It was second doses at about 4 or about 12 weeks that were pooled. The study's findings and limits: Among AZD1222 vaccinees, only six were seropositive at baseline.

J was trimmed by 7 bases and V by 0 bases; bases with no gene match: 4. This CDR3 is 15 amino acids long. CDR1 is LNHNV, CDR2 YYDKDF, per germline (reference sequence). This clone has at least ten counts. Its cognate antigen is unknown. The source was peripheral blood, collected 28 days after the second AZD1222 dose. The V call is TRBV15, the J call TRBJ2-1, with 9 bases fitting TRBD2. The TCR comes from an adult who received the AZD1222 COVID-19 vaccine. The CDR3 DNA is TGTGCCACCAGCAGAGATAATAGCGGGAGTAATGAGCAGTTCTTC. Translating it yields CATSRDNSGSNEQFF.